Detailed here is one T cell receptor beta chain. Only in-frame clones appear in the TCRdb table, and some are missing; sequencing was by immunoSEQ multiplex PCR. This sample has 50,000 to 75,000 clones; 83% occur once, and the top ten carry around 3.3%. The record originates from a study of OX40 agonist ivuxolimab in advanced cancers. Overall study: It was permissible to have had prior anti-PD-1, anti-PD-L1 or anti-CTLA-4 therapy, and around 40% had some. Three patients responded partially, comprising one with hepatocellular carcinoma and two with cutaneous melanoma.

Autoimmune disease history or systemic immunosuppression barred patients. The germline V gene encodes CDR1 MGHRA and CDR2 YSYEKL. The CDR3 has 14 amino acids. V was pared by 0 bases and J by 3 bases, with 9 bases between. The sequence derives from an adult with an advanced solid tumor such as melanoma, head and neck, liver or kidney cancer. The specimen was CD4+ or CD8+ T cells sorted from blood, collected in a trial of the OX40 agonist ivuxolimab. The chain combines TRBV4-1 with TRBJ2-7; D ambiguous. The CDR3 DNA reads TGCGCCAGCAGCCAAGAGTGGCAGATCTACGAGCAGTACTTC. This gives the protein CASSQEWQIYEQYF.